This is a list of T cell receptor beta chains from one sample in a study of EBV T-cell therapy then PD-1 blockade in nasopharyngeal carcinoma. Measured with immunoSEQ multiplex PCR; TCRdb has only the in-frame clones, and not every one. The table lists around 13,000 clones, 84% of them singletons. These TCRs' antigens remain unknown. Sequenced here: CD8+ T cells from blood, sampled around day 100 from a patient whose treatment included autologous EBV-specific T cells and nivolumab. All receptors derive from a man between 40 and 49 years old with nasopharyngeal carcinoma. The CDR3 runs from the conserved cysteine through the conserved F or W. D genes are given only for firm matches. For some rows the clone size is stated as once, few or many, or as a class when expanded; others skip it.

len	v_gene	j_gene	abundance	d_gene	CDR3aa	CDR3nt
14	TRBV6-4	TRBJ2-5	-	-	CASSASGAQETQYF	TGTGCCAGCAGTGCTTCGGGGGCACAAGAGACCCAGTACTTC
14	TRBV19	TRBJ1-6	-	TRBD1	CASSIWTGDSPLHF	TGTGCCAGTAGTATATGGACAGGGGATTCACCCCTCCACTTT
19	TRBV13	TRBJ2-3	-	TRBD2	CASSFDQGLAGGPQDTQYF	TGTGCCAGCAGCTTTGACCAGGGACTAGCGGGGGGGCCGCAAGATACGCAGTATTTT
16	TRBV19	TRBJ1-5	once	-	CASSPSGDRRYQPQHF	TGTGCCAGCAGCCCCTCGGGAGACAGGCGGTATCAGCCCCAGCATTTT
19	TRBV7-9	TRBJ2-7	-	TRBD2	CASSSSLALASGSPYEQYF	TGTGCCAGCAGTTCGAGTTTAGCGTTGGCTAGCGGGAGCCCCTACGAGCAGTACTTC
17	TRBV5-1	TRBJ1-2	-	TRBD1	CASSLAYGTAPNYGYTF	TGCGCCAGCAGCTTGGCCTATGGGACAGCCCCTAACTATGGCTACACCTTC
12	TRBV7-9	TRBJ2-1	-	-	CASSVGPGEQFF	TGTGCCAGCAGCGTCGGACCCGGTGAGCAGTTCTTC
14	TRBV9	TRBJ1-3	-	-	CASSPPQGGNTIYF	TGTGCCAGCAGCCCGCCCCAGGGTGGAAACACCATATATTTT
15	TRBV6-6	TRBJ1-1	-	TRBD1	CASSDWDRGDTEAFF	TGTGCCAGCAGTGATTGGGACAGGGGGGACACTGAAGCTTTCTTT
13	TRBV9	TRBJ2-5	-	-	CASSVATGGTQYF	TGTGCCAGCAGCGTAGCTACGGGTGGGACCCAGTACTTC
12	TRBV11-3	TRBJ2-3	-	-	CASSTRADTQYF	TGTGCCAGCAGCACCCGGGCGGATACGCAGTATTTT
19	TRBV5-1	TRBJ1-6	-	-	CASSPSLQDFSSYNSPLHF	TGCGCCAGCAGCCCGAGTCTCCAGGACTTCAGCTCCTATAATTCACCCCTCCACTTT
15	TRBV15	TRBJ2-1	-	TRBD2	CATSNTSGEYNEQFF	TGTGCCACCAGCAACACTAGCGGGGAGTACAATGAGCAGTTCTTC
15	TRBV6-6	TRBJ2-2	-	TRBD1	CASSYDRAGTGELFF	TGTGCCAGCAGTTACGACAGGGCGGGCACCGGGGAGCTGTTTTTT
13	TRBV6-5	TRBJ2-7	-	TRBD1	CATTRTGVGEQYF	TGTGCCACAACTCGAACAGGGGTGGGCGAGCAGTACTTC
9	TRBV7-2	TRBJ2-7	-	-	CASSYEQYF	TGTGCCAGCAGCTACGAGCAGTACTTC
15	TRBV15	TRBJ1-4	-	-	CATSPPVQGNEKLFF	TGTGCCACCAGTCCCCCGGTCCAGGGCAATGAAAAACTGTTTTTT
13	TRBV9	TRBJ1-3	once	-	CASSGGSGNTIYF	TGTGCCAGCAGTGGAGGATCCGGAAACACCATATATTTT
15	TRBV19	TRBJ1-2	-	TRBD1	CASSMGTGGYYGYTF	TGTGCCAGTAGTATGGGGACAGGGGGTTATTATGGCTACACCTTC
15	TRBV4-2	TRBJ2-1	-	-	CASSQDAPSSNEQFF	TGTGCCAGCAGCCAAGATGCTCCTAGCAGTAATGAGCAGTTCTTC
14	TRBV9	TRBJ2-3	-	-	CASSVVPGLDTQYF	TGTGCCAGCAGCGTAGTACCGGGGCTAGATACGCAGTATTTT
18	TRBV5-5	TRBJ1-2	once	-	CASSFGAITEGGAYGYTF	TGTGCCAGCAGCTTTGGTGCCATTACGGAGGGGGGGGCCTATGGCTACACCTTC
11	TRBV18	TRBJ2-7	-	-	CASSISYEQYF	TGTGCCAGCTCAATTTCCTACGAGCAGTACTTC
16	TRBV5-1	TRBJ2-6	-	-	CASSLDQVKGANVLTF	TGCGCCAGCAGCTTGGATCAGGTGAAAGGGGCCAACGTCCTGACTTTC